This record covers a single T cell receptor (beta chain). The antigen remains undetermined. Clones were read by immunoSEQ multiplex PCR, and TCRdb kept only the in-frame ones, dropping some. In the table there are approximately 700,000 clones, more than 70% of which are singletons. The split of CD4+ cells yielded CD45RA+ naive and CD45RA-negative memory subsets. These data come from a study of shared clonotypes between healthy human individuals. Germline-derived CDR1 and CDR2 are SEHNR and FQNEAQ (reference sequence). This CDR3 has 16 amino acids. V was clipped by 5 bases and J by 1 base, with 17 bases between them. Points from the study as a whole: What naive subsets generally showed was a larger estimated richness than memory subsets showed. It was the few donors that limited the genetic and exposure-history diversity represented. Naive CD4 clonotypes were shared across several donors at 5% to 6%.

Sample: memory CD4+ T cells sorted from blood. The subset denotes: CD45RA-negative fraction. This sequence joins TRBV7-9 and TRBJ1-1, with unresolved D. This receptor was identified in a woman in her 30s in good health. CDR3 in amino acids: CASSPDTNLKNTEAFF. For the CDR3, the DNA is TGTGCCAGCAGCCCAGACACGAACCTGAAGAACACTGAAGCTTTCTTT.